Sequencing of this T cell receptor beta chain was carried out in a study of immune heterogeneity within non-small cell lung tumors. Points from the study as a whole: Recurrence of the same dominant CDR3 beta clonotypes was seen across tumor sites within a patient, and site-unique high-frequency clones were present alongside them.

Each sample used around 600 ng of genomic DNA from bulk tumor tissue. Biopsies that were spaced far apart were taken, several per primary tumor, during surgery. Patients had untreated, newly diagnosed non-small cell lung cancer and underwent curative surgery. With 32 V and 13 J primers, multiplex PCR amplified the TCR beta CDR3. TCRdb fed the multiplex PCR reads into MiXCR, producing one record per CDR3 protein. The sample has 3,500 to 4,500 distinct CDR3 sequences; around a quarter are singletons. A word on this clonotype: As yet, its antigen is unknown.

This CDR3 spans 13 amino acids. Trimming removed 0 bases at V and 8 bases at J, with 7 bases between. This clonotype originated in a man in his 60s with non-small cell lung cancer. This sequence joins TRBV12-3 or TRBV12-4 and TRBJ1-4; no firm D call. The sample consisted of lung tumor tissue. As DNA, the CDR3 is TGTGCCAGCAGTTTAGCGCCCAAAGAAAAACTGTTTTTT. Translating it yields CASSLAPKEKLFF.